The clone carrying this T cell receptor (beta chain) was counted a few times. Antigen unknown. Then a second PCR, running about 6 to 11 cycles, was carried out with a sample-barcoded 5' primer and a J-beta primer mix. TCRdb ran MiXCR on the 5' RACE reads and lists one entry per CDR3 protein. The table has hundreds of thousands of distinct CDR3 sequences, 25% to 30% seen once. The CDR3 runs to 18 residues. The entry originates in a study of blood T cells in healthy people across ages. Study-wide background: With template switching, about one barcoded beta molecule was captured per two T cells.

Findings of the study overall: Aged donors had fewer naive CD4+ cells and lower diversity than long-lived donors. Strong correlation existed between TCR beta diversity and naive T cell percentage. As age increased, TCR beta diversity per million T cells fell in a roughly linear fashion.

Sequenced sample: blood. V gene TRBV21-1 combines with J gene TRBJ2-1; the table calls TRBD1, which could not be checked here. TRBV21-1 is annotated as a pseudogene. The source of this sequence is a woman between 65 and 79 years old in good health. The CDR3 DNA is TGTGCCAGCAGCAAGGCAAAGCGGGGCGGTTTAGGTCTCAGAGAGCAGTTCTTC. It yields the protein CASSKAKRGGLGLREQFF.